This T cell receptor (beta chain) was observed in a study of blood T cell repertoires in COVID-19. Turning to the study itself: Sources were T cells, B-cell-depleted T cells, or PBMCs; the material itself was cDNA or gDNA.

Here immunoSEQ multiplex PCR was the method, and the copy in TCRdb shows in-frame clones only, minus some. The data contain about 90,000 clones, over 75% of them singletons. The CDR3 consists of 12 residues. CDR1 is SNHLY, CDR2 FYNNEI, per germline. With V trimmed by 6 bases and J by 6 bases, 5 bases remained unmatched. The chain has TRBV2 and TRBJ2-7; TRBD1 agrees at 7 bases. The sequenced sample consisted of peripheral blood. The clonotype comes from a human donor in a cohort sampled during active COVID-19. The CDR3 here is CASSFNRGEQYF. The CDR3 DNA follows: TGTGCCAGCAGCTTCAACAGGGGCGAGCAGTACTTC.